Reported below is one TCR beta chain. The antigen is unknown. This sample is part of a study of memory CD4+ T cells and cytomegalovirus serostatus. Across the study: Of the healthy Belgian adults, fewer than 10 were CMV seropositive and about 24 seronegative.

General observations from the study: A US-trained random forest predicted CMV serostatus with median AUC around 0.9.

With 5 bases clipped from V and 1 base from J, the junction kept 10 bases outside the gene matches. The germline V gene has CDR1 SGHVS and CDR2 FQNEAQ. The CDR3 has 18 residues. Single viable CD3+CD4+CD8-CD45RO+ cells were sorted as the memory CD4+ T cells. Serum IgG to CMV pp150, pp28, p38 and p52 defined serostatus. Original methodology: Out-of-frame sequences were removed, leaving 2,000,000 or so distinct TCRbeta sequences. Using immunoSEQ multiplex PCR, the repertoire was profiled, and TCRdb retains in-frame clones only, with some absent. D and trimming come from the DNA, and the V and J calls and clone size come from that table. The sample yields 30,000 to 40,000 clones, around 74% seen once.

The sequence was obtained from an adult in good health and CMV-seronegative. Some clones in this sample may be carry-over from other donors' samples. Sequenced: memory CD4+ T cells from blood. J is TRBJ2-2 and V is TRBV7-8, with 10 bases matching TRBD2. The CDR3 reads CASSPYRLAGVNTGELFF. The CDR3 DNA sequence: TGTGCCAGCAGCCCCTATCGGCTAGCGGGGGTGAACACCGGGGAGCTGTTTTTT.